The present TCR beta chain was sequenced within a study of human thymus T cells (dated by TCRdb to 2019 to 2021). Looking at the study overall: The study described the TCR alpha and beta repertoires in roughly 8 infant thymus samples and four matching peripheral blood samples. Donor ages ranged from roughly 7 to 250 days, and the cohort comprised over 5 male and a couple of female infants. Results and caveats for the whole study, not just this receptor: On average, thymus samples gave roughly 740,000 unique TCRB clonotypes, whereas blood samples gave roughly 84,000. Biased V and J gene segment usage appeared to be present in both thymic and peripheral blood repertoires. According to the related research, thymic TCR repertoires were highly overlapping among unrelated individuals.

Thymus tissue was collected as surgical resects that were removed during corrective cardiac surgery. In Finland, the donors were immunologically healthy infants who were having open corrective cardiac surgery for congenital heart defects. Thymocytes were released mechanically from tissue and stored at -70 °C as pellets of roughly 9-32 million cells. A QIAsymphony instrument was used to extract genomic DNA from the frozen cell pellets. With respect to this clone: This receptor's antigen is unknown. No much larger clonotype is one base removed from it; base qualities were not supplied.

Using the immunoSEQ multiplex PCR assay, the TCRB and TCRAD loci were amplified from a standardized quantity of quality-controlled genomic DNA. The amplicons spanned the V(D)J region and were long enough to cover the CDR3 and allow V and J genes to be identified. Through the commercial immunoSEQ service, the amplicons were sequenced on an Illumina platform. For the original study's pipeline: Corrections for primer bias and sequencing errors followed previously described methods, while TCRAD and TCRB definitions were based on the IMGT database. The repertoires were analysed using immunoSEQ Analyzer 3.0 and VDJTools for basic statistics, V/J segment usage, diversity estimates, rarefaction and pairwise overlap. Diversity was estimated using the Chao1, ChaoE, Efron-Thisted, Shannon and inverse Simpson indices, and was also estimated on datasets down-sampled to the size of the smallest sample. For repertoire overlap, CDR3 nucleotide sequence, V gene and J gene had to match strictly, and clustering was done by Jaccard-based multidimensional scaling. The table was pulled from immuneACCESS by TCRdb, which kept in-frame rearrangements only. Such tables lose some clones; where checked, under half of the loss comes from unresolved V genes, and the rest has no known cause. That table furnishes V, J and clone size, whereas the DNA furnished D and trimming. Recorded for this sample are fewer than 90,000 clones; roughly 97% of them occurred a single time. The ten largest clones capture around 0.03% of the sample.

The receptor was derived from a boy in the first two years of life with a congenital heart defect but otherwise immunologically healthy. The sequencing input was thymus tissue.

The CDR3 reads as follows: CASSPRGSLSGNTIYF. In nucleotides, the sequence is TGTGCCAGCAGCCCCAGGGGGAGTTTGTCTGGAAACACCATATATTTT. The rearranged segments are TRBV11-3 and TRBJ1-3, with TRBD1 identical over 7 junction bases. Germline trimming amounts to 5 bases on V and 1 base on J, with 8 as the count of junction bases outside the gene matches. Via the germline V gene, CDR1 is SGHNT and CDR2 YENEEA. Including the terminal cysteine and phenylalanine, the CDR3 comprises 16 residues. Here the CDR3 DNA is all that survives: 48 bases in frame from base 1.